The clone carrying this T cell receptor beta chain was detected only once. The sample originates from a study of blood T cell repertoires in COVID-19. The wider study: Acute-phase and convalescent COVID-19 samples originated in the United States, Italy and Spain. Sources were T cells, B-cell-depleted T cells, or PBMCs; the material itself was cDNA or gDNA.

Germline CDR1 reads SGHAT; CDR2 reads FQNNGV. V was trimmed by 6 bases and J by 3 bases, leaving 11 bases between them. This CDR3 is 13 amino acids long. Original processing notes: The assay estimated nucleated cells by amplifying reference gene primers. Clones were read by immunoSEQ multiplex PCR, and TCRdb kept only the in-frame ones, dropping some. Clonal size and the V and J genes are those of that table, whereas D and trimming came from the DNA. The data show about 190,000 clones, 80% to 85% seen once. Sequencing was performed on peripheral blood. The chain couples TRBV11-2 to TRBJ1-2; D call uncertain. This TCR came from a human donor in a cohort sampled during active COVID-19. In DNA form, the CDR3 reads TGTGCCAGCAGACGGCCGGGAGACTATGGCTACACCTTC. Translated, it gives CASRRPGDYGYTF.